This T cell receptor beta chain was recorded in a study of cytomegalovirus exposure and HLA in healthy donors. Study-wide points: Serostatus for CMV was the only available immune exposure information. Later analysis demonstrated an association between a missense DCLRE1C variant and TCR beta V- and J-gene trimming.

This clone was recorded a few times. What it binds is unknown. At collection, donors were nominally healthy, but unrecorded immune exposures were probable. This PCR relied on a set of 60 Vbeta primers and 13 Jbeta primers. Only in-frame clones appear in the TCRdb table, and some are missing; sequencing was by immunoSEQ multiplex PCR. This table has over 200,000 clones, about 85% appearing once. This CDR3 has 15 amino acids. V was trimmed by 0 bases and J by 6 bases, leaving 12 bases between them. CDR1 is SGHRS, CDR2 YFSETQ, per germline. The sample consisted of PBMCs. This clonotype was sampled from a human donor in good health. The gene calls are TRBV5-1 and TRBJ1-4, with a possible D match to TRBD1 (5 bases). This CDR3 reads CASSLGRGYDEKLFF. In DNA, the CDR3 is TGCGCCAGCAGCTTGGGGCGGGGGTATGATGAAAAACTGTTTTTT.